This T cell receptor (beta chain) was captured by sequencing in a study of control samples from healthy donors and cancer patients. This clone was detected once. The V segment lost 5 bases and the J segment 4 bases; nucleotides outside the gene matches: 13. Germline V gene lookup returns CDR1 SSHAT and CDR2 FNYEAQ (reference sequence). The length of the CDR3 is 16 residues. Libraries were prepared by immunoSEQ multiplex PCR; TCRdb keeps only in-frame clonotypes and omits some of them. The sample shows approximately 59,000 clones, around 87% of them seen only once. This TCR was sampled from a woman aged 60-70 years with lung cancer. The sequencing input was PBMCs. This chain links TRBV7-7 with TRBJ2-5; 7 nucleotides align to TRBD2. The CDR3 protein is CASSVGRAVGGETQYF. In DNA form, the CDR3 reads TGTGCCAGCAGCGTTGGGAGGGCAGTGGGGGGAGAGACCCAGTACTTC.